The clone carrying this T cell receptor (beta chain) was seen a handful of times. Its antigen remains unidentified. This specimen belongs to a study of response to subunit inactivated influenza vaccine. The study, taken as a whole, reports: There was a suggestion from the authors that each seasonal influenza vaccination recruits few new T cells.

One entry per CDR3 protein results from TCRdb running MiXCR on the RT-PCR reads. Of around 530,000 distinct CDR3 sequences listed, 16% are singletons. The CDR3 runs 17 residues. Per germline, CDR1 SGHAT and CDR2 FQDESV (reference sequence). V lost 5 bases and J lost 1, with 18 bases in between. The sequence was collected from a man between 50 and 69 years old who received an inactivated influenza vaccine. Sequenced material: CD4+ T cells sorted from PBMCs, taken about 24 months after vaccination. The genes are TRBV11-1 and TRBJ2-4; possible D gene TRBD2, 5 bases. This CDR3 reads CASSPEGGLRAKNIQYF. CDR3 DNA sequence: TGTGCCAGCAGCCCCGAGGGCGGCTTAAGGGCCAAAAACATTCAGTACTTC.